This T cell receptor beta chain was sequenced during a study of T-cell reconstitution after alpha-beta-depleted transplantation in children. This sample's TCRbeta library carried unique molecular identifier barcodes. TCRdb re-called the PCR reads through MiXCR, storing one row per CDR3 protein. This repertoire shows 450,000 to 700,000 distinct CDR3 sequences, 27% found once; its top ten account for just over 35%. Germline trimming cut 5 bases from V and 2 bases from J; bases unmatched to any gene: 8. The CDR3 is 17 residues long. Germline assignment: CDR1 SGHVS and CDR2 FQNEAQ. Worth noting for this clonotype: What it binds is unknown.

Study-wide results and caveats: Expanded clones from the graft, numbering several hundred, reportedly supplied alpha-beta T cells about two months after transplant. Newly produced T cells mostly accounted for T-cell counts and diversity one year post-transplant. Some patients showed high day-60 TCRbeta diversity, which derived from surviving recipient T cells and thymic progenitors.

The chain recombines TRBV7-8 with TRBJ2-1, with 11 bases that match TRBD2. This sample comprised PBMCs, obtained before TCRalphabeta/CD19-depleted stem cell transplant. The receptor was isolated from a boy under two years old with Wiskott-Aldrich syndrome, due to receive a stem cell transplant. CDR3 loop: CASSDELAGVPYNEQFF. The CDR3, as DNA: TGTGCCAGCAGCGACGAACTAGCGGGAGTACCCTACAATGAGCAGTTCTTC.